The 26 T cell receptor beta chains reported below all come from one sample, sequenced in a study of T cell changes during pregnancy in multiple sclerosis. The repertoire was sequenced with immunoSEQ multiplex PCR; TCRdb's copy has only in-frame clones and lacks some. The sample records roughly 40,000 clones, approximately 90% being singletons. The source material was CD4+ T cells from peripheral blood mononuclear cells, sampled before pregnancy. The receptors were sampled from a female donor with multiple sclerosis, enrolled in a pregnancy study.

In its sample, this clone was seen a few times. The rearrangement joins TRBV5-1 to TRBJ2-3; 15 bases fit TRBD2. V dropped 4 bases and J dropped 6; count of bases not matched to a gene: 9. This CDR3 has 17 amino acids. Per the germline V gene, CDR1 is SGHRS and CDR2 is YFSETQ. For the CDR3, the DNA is TGCGCCAGCAGCCTGGCCGGACTAGCGGGAGGGGGTGATACGCAGTATTTT. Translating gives CASSLAGLAGGGDTQYF.

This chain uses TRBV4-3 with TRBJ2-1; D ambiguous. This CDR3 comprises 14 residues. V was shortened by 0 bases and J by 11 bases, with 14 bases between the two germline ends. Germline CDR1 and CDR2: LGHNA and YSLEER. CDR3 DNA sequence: TGCGCCAGCAGCCAAGATGCAAGGCGGAGTCAGCAGTTCTTC. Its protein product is CASSQDARRSQQFF.

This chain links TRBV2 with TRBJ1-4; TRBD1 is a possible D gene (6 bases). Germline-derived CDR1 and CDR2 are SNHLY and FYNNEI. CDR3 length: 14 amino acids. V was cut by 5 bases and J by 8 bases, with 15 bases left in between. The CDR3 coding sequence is TGTGCCAGCAGTCCCTCAAGGGGGGGGGAAAAACTGTTTTTT. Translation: CASSPSRGGEKLFF.

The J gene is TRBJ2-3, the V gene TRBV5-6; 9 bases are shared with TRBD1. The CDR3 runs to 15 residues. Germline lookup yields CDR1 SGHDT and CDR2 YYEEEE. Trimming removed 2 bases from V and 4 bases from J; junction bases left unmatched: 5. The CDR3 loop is CASSFPGTGSDTQYF. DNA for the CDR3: TGTGCCAGCAGCTTCCCCGGGACAGGGTCAGATACGCAGTATTTT.

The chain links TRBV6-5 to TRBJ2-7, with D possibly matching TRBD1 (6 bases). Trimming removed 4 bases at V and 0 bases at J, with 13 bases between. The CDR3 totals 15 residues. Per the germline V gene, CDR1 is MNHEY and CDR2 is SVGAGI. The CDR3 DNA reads TGTGCCAGCAGTTTACAGGGTAAAACCTCCTACGAGCAGTACTTC. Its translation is CASSLQGKTSYEQYF.

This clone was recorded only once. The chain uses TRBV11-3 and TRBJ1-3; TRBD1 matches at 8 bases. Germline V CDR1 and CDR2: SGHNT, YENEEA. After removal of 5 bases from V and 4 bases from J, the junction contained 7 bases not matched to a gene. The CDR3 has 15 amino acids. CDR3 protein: CASSPRTGSGNTIYF. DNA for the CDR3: TGTGCCAGCAGCCCTCGGACAGGGTCCGGAAACACCATATATTTT.

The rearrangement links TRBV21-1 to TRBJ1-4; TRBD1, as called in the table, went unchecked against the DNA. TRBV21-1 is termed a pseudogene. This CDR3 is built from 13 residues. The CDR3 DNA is TGTGCCAGCATTAACAGGACCAATGAAAAACTGTTTTTT. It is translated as CASINRTNEKLFF.

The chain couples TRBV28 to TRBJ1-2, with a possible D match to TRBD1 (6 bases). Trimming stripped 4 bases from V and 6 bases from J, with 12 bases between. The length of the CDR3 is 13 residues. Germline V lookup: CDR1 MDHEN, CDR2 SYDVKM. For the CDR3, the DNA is TGTGCCAGCAGTTCTGCACAGGGTGATGGCTACACCTTC. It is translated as CASSSAQGDGYTF.

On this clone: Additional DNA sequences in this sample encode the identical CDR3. This CDR3 reads CASRAPLYEQYF. The CDR3 bases are TGTGCCAGCAGAGCTCCTTTGTACGAGCAGTACTTC. The chain links TRBV6-1 to TRBJ2-7; D is unresolved. Between the trimmed V and J ends, which lost 6 bases and 4 bases, there was a span of 10 bases. CDR1 MNHNS and CDR2 SASEGT come from the germline V gene. The CDR3 contains 12 residues.

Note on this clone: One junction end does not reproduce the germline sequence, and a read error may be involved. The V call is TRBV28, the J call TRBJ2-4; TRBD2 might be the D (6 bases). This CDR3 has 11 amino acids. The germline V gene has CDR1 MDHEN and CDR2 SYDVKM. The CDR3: CASTIGGIKVF. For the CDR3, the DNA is TGTGCCAGCACCATCGGGGGAATTAAGGTCTTC. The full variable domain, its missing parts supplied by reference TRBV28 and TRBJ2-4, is DVKVTQSSRYLVKRTGEKVFLECVQDMDHENMFWYRQDPGLGLRLIYFSYDVKMKEKGDIPEGYSVSREKKERFSLILESASTNQTSMYLCASTIGGIKVFGAGTRLSVL.

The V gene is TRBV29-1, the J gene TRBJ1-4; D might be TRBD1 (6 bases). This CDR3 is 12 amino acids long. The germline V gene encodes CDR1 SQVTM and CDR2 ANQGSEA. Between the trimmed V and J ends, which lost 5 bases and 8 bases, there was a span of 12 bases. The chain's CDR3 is CSVTTGNEKLFF. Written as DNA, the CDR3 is TGCAGCGTTACTACAGGGAACGAAAAACTGTTTTTT. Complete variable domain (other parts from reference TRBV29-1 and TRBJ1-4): SAVISQKPSRDICQRGTSLTIQCQVDSQVTMMFWYRQQPGQSLTLIATANQGSEATYESGFVIDKFPISRPNLTFSTLTVSNMSPEDSSIYLCSVTTGNEKLFFGSGTQLSVL.

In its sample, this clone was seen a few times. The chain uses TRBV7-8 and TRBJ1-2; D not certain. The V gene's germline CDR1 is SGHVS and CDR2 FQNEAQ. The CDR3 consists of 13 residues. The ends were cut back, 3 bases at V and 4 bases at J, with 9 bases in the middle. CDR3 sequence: CASSFSQSYGYTF. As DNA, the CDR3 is TGTGCCAGCAGCTTCTCACAATCCTATGGCTACACCTTC.

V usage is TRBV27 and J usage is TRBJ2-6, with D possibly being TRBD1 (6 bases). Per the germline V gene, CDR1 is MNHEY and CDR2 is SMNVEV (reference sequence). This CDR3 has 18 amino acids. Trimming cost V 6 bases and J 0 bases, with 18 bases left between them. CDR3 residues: CASSARTVTISGANVLTF. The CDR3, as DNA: TGTGCCAGCAGCGCCCGGACAGTGACGATCTCTGGGGCCAACGTCCTGACTTTC.

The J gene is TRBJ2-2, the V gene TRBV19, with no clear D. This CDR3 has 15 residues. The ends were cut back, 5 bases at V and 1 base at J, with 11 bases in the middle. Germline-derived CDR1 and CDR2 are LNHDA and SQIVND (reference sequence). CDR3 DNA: TGTGCCAGTAGTTTTCTGCCAGGGAACACCGGGGAGCTGTTTTTT. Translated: CASSFLPGNTGELFF.

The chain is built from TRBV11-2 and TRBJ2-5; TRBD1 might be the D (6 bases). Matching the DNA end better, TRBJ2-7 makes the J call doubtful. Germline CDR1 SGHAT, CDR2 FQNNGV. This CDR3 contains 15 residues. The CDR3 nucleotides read TGTGCCAGCAGCTCGCGACAGGACTTCTCCTACGAGCAGTACTTC. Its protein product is CASSSRQDFSYEQYF.

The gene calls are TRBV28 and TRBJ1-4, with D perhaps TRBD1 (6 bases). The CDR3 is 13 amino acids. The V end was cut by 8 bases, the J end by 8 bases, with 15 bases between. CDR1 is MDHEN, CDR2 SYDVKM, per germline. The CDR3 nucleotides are TGTGCCAGCGAAACCGGAAGGGGGGAAAAACTGTTTTTT. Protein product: CASETGRGEKLFF.

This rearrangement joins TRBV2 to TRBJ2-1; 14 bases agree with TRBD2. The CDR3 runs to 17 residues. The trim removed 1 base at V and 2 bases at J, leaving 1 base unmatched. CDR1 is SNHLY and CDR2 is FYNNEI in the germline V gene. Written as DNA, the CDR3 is TGTGCCAGCAGTGAAGGGACTAGCGGGAGGCCCTACAATGAGCAGTTCTTC. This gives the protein CASSEGTSGRPYNEQFF.

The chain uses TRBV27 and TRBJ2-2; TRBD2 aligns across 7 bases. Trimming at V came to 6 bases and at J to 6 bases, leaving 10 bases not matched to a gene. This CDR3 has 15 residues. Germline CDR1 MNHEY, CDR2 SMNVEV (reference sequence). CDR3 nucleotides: TGTGCCAGCAGACTCCGGGACCGGGGGGCCGGGGAGCTGTTTTTT. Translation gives CASRLRDRGAGELFF.

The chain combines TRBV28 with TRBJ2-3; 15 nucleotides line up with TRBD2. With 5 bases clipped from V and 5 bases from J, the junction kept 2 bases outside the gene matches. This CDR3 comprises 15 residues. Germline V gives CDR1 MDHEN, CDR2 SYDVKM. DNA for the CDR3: TGTGCCAGCAGTGGGGGACTAGCGGGAGGAGATACGCAGTATTTT. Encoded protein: CASSGGLAGGDTQYF.

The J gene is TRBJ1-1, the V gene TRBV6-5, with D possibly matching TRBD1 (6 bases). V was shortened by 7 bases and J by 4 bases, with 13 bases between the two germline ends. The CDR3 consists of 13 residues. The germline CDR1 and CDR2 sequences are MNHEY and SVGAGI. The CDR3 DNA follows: TGTGCCAGCATCCAAGGGGGGGCCACTGAAGCTTTCTTT. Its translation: CASIQGGATEAFF.

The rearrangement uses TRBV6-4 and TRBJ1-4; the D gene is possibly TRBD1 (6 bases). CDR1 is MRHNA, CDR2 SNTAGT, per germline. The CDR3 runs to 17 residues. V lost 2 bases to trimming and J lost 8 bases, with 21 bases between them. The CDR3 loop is CASSDPSARQGWEKLFF. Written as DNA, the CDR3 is TGTGCCAGCAGTGACCCCTCAGCAAGGCAGGGGTGGGAAAAACTGTTTTTT.

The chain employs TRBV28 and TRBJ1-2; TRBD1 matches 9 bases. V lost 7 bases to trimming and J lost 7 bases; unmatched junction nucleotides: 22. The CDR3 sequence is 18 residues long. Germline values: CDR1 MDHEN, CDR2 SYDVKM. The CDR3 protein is CASNPFTGTGPPLAGYTF. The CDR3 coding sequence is TGTGCCAGCAATCCCTTCACCGGGACAGGGCCCCCCCTGGCTGGCTACACCTTC.

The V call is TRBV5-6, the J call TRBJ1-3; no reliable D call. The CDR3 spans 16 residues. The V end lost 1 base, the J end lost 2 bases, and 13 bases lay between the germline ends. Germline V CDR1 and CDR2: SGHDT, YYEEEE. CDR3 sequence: CASSLRSQPTGNTIYF. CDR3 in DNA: TGTGCCAGCAGCTTGAGGAGCCAACCTACTGGAAACACCATATATTTT.

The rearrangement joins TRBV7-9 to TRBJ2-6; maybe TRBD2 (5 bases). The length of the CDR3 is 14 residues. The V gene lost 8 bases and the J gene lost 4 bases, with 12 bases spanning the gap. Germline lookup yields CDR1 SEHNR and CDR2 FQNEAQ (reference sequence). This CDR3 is CASGLPGGANVLTF. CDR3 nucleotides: TGTGCCAGCGGCCTCCCGGGGGGGGCCAACGTCCTGACTTTC.

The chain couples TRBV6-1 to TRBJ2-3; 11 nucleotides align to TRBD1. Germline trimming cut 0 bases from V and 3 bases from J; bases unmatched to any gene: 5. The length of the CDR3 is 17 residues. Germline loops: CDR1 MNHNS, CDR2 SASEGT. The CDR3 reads CASSEAIRDRGTDTQYF. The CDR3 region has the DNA TGTGCCAGCAGTGAAGCTATCCGGGACAGGGGGACAGATACGCAGTATTTT.

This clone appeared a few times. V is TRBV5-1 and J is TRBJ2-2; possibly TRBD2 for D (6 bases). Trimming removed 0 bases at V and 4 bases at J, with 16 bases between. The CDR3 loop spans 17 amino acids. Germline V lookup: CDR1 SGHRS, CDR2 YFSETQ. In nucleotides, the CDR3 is TGCGCCAGCAGCTTGGAAAGAACGGGAGTGAGCACCGGGGAGCTGTTTTTT. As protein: CASSLERTGVSTGELFF.